The following is a T cell receptor (beta chain) sequence with its context. The antigen is not known. The data derive from a study of cytomegalovirus exposure and HLA in healthy donors. Looking at the study overall: Of all 400 or so donors who were genotyped, about 80% belonged to the Caucasian-associated ancestry cluster.

The study's findings and limits: An analysis that came later showed most CMV-associated TCR beta chains appearing HLA-restricted.

With V trimmed by 3 bases and J by 9 bases, 6 bases remained unmatched. The CDR3 covers 14 residues. CDR1 SGHAT and CDR2 FQNNGV come from the germline V gene. Amplification used 60 Vbeta primers and 13 Jbeta primers. TCRdb's copy holds only in-frame clones and misses some; the assay was immunoSEQ multiplex PCR. The sample has about 160,000 clones, approximately 79% seen once. This TCR derives from a man aged 40-50 years in good health and CMV-seronegative. The rearrangement joins TRBV11-2 to TRBJ2-1; 9 bases align to TRBD2. The sequencing input was PBMCs. Here the CDR3 reads CASSLGGGAVEQFF. CDR3 nucleotides: TGTGCCAGCAGCTTGGGCGGGGGGGCCGTTGAGCAGTTCTTC.